This TCR beta chain was identified in a study of blood T cell repertoires in COVID-19. Background on the study: Sites across the United States, Italy and Spain contributed samples from acute and convalescent COVID-19. The cDNA or gDNA used as material had been derived from T cells, B-cell-depleted T cells, or PBMCs.

Trimming left V 5 bases short and J 5 bases short, with 22 bases between. Germline V gene sequence: CDR1 SGHVS, CDR2 FNYEAQ. The CDR3 consists of 17 residues. Methods used by the authors: Amplification of reference gene primers provided the estimated nucleated cell counts. Repertoires were generated with immunoSEQ multiplex PCR, while TCRdb's copy carries only in-frame clones and drops some. The V and J calls and the clone size are those of that table, but D and trimming were determined from the DNA. The sample has under 200,000 clones, 76% seen once. The sequencing input was peripheral blood. The origin of this receptor is a woman over 75 with acute or convalescent COVID-19. The chain is built from TRBV7-6 and TRBJ1-3; D is perhaps TRBD1 (6 bases). CDR3 sequence: CASSMPPRTVRRNTIYF. In DNA form, the CDR3 reads TGTGCCAGCAGCATGCCCCCAAGGACAGTTAGAAGAAACACCATATATTTT. Filled out from reference TRBV7-6 and TRBJ1-3, the complete variable domain reads GAGVSQSPRYKVTKRGQDVALRCDPISGHVSLYWYRQALGQGPEFLTYFNYEAQQDKSGLPNDRFSAERPEGSISTLTIQRTEQRDSAMYRCASSMPPRTVRRNTIYFGEGSWLTVV.